This entry lists 12 T cell receptor beta chains sequenced from one sample in a study of vaccination effects on CD4 cells after COVID-19. Assay: immunoSEQ multiplex PCR; the TCRdb copy retains only in-frame clones and omits some. The sample records tens of thousands of clones, less than 80% being singletons. These receptors are not linked to any known antigen. The ViraFEST assay expanded antigen-specific CD4+ T cells with viral peptide pools before sequencing. The culture ran for 10 days, and then CD4+ T cells were isolated. Vaccinated participants had no history of SARS-CoV-2 infection and tested negative for nucleocapsid antibodies. Sequenced here: CD4+ T cells from PBMCs cultured with SARS-CoV-2 spike peptides, sampled before COVID-19 vaccination. The receptors come from a human donor who received a COVID-19 vaccine.

This chain connects TRBV20-1 to TRBJ1-1, with 8 bases fitting TRBD1. The CDR3 is 11 amino acids. V dropped 5 bases and J dropped 10; count of bases not matched to a gene: 6. The V gene's germline CDR1 is DFQATT and CDR2 SNEGSKA (reference sequence). The CDR3 DNA reads as TGCAGTGCTCCGTCAGGGGGCTTAGCTTTCTTT. It yields the protein CSAPSGGLAFF.

The chain uses TRBV27 and TRBJ2-7, with 8 bases identical to TRBD1. J gave up 3 bases and V 1 base, and 5 bases lay outside the gene matches. CDR1 is MNHEY and CDR2 is SMNVEV in the germline V gene (reference sequence). The CDR3 is made up of 15 amino acids. The CDR3, as DNA: TGTGCCAGCAGTTTATTGGACAGGGTAAGCTACGAGCAGTACTTC. It is translated as CASSLLDRVSYEQYF.

This clone has more than one count but fewer than ten. The chain has TRBV5-1 and TRBJ2-7; 9 nucleotides align to TRBD1. Germline loops: CDR1 SGHRS, CDR2 YFSETQ. The CDR3 loop spans 15 amino acids. V lost 3 bases to trimming and J lost 5 bases; unmatched junction nucleotides: 9. Written as DNA, the CDR3 is TGCGCCAGCAGCTCCCTGGGACAGGGAGGGAACGAGCAGTACTTC. This sequence encodes CASSSLGQGGNEQYF.

The V gene is TRBV9, the J gene TRBJ2-5; TRBD1 aligns across 8 bases. V lost 3 bases to trimming and J lost 5 bases; unmatched junction nucleotides: 9. Germline loops: CDR1 SGDLS, CDR2 YYNGEE. This CDR3 region has 15 residues. CDR3 sequence (DNA): TGTGCCAGCAGCGCATCGGGACAGGTGATTGAGACCCAGTACTTC. It codes for CASSASGQVIETQYF.

The genes are TRBV19 and TRBJ2-5, with a weak D call TRBD1 (6 bases). V lost 9 bases and J 2 bases, leaving 10 bases between the germline ends. This CDR3 contains 12 residues. From germline, CDR1 is LNHDA and CDR2 SQIVND (reference sequence). In DNA form, the CDR3 reads TGTGCCAGCTCGACAGGTCAAGAGACCCAGTACTTC. It specifies CASSTGQETQYF.

The chain joins TRBV6-1 to TRBJ2-2; D gene ambiguous. Germline values: CDR1 MNHNS, CDR2 SASEGT. This CDR3 has 16 amino acids. V was cut by 4 bases and J by 6 bases, with 18 bases left in between. CDR3 loop: CASSAYHSAEPGELFF. As DNA, the CDR3 is TGTGCCAGCAGTGCCTACCACAGCGCGGAACCCGGGGAGCTGTTTTTT.

J is TRBJ1-1 and V is TRBV7-9; 10 bases fit TRBD1. The CDR3 contains 13 residues. Looked up from germline, CDR1 is SEHNR and CDR2 is FQNEAQ (reference sequence). The V gene end was trimmed by 8 bases and the J gene end by 7 bases; junction bases not matched to a gene: 7. Here the CDR3 reads CASSGTGANEAFF. For the CDR3, the DNA is TGTGCCAGCTCCGGGACAGGGGCTAATGAAGCTTTCTTT.

Notes on this clone: A junction end diverges from the germline sequence, so it may reflect a read error. The rearrangement uses TRBV19 and TRBJ1-5; 10 nucleotides match TRBD1. CDR1 is LNHDA and CDR2 is SQIVND in the germline V gene (reference sequence). The CDR3 has 18 amino acids. CDR3 in amino acids: CASRIGQGVTGLSQPQHF. The CDR3 DNA sequence: TGTGCCAGTAGGATAGGACAGGGGGTAACGGGGTTAAGTCAGCCCCAGCATTTT.

For the CDR3, the DNA is TGTGCCAGCAGTGTGGTTGGACGGAATTCCACAGATACGCAGTATTTT. Its protein product is CASSVVGRNSTDTQYF. V is TRBV2 and J is TRBJ2-3, with no clear D. Germline V gene data show CDR1 as SNHLY and CDR2 as FYNNEI. Trimming cost V 4 bases and J 2 bases, with 16 bases left between them. The CDR3 runs to 16 residues. The whole variable domain, filled in from reference TRBV2 and TRBJ2-3, reads EPEVTQTPSHQVTQMGQEVILRCVPISNHLYFYWYRQILGQKVEFLVSFYNNEISEKSEIFDDQFSVERPDGSNFTLKIRSTKLEDSAMYFCASSVVGRNSTDTQYFGPGTRLTVL.

The chain links TRBV6-1 to TRBJ1-3; maybe TRBD1 (5 bases). The CDR3 sequence is 16 residues long. The V and J ends lost 2 bases and 0 bases respectively, with 11 bases between them. Germline CDR1 MNHNS, CDR2 SASEGT. CDR3 sequence reads: CASSEIQGHSGNTIYF. The CDR3 nucleotides read TGTGCCAGCAGTGAAATCCAGGGCCACTCTGGAAACACCATATATTTT.

The V gene is TRBV19, the J gene TRBJ2-7, with 7 nucleotides matching TRBD2. This CDR3 is built from 13 residues. CDR1 is LNHDA, CDR2 SQIVND, per germline (reference sequence). Germline trimming cut 9 bases from V and 0 bases from J; bases unmatched to any gene: 5. CDR3 bases: TGTGCCAGCGCTAGCGGACCCTCCTACGAGCAGTACTTC. As protein: CASASGPSYEQYF.

The chain links TRBV6-5 to TRBJ1-1, with 8 bases fitting TRBD1. The CDR3 spans 13 residues. Germline CDR1 and CDR2: MNHEY and SVGAGI. Germline trimming cut 5 bases from V and 7 bases from J; bases unmatched to any gene: 6. CDR3 loop: CASSQQGGYEAFF. Written as DNA, the CDR3 is TGTGCCAGCAGTCAACAGGGGGGGTATGAAGCTTTCTTT.